Presented here are 9 T cell receptor beta chains from one specimen sequenced in a study of CD8 T cells in Susac syndrome (dated by TCRdb to about 2019). Receptors were amplified or captured by the immunoSEQ multiplex PCR assay. RNA was extracted using the RNeasy kit, and about 0.45 to 1 ug of the RNA was reverse transcribed with random hexamers. The raw public data were reprocessed by TCRdb itself: fastp quality trimming at Q25, MiXCR clonotype calling, in-frame beta chains only. Under each unique CDR3 protein, matching rows form one entry showing the most common genes and DNA. This sample has around 200,000 distinct CDR3 sequences in its table, and approximately 90% of those were observed once. Around 0.15% of the sample is taken by the ten largest. Material for sequencing was CD8+ T cells from PBMCs. These receptors originate from a human donor with multiple sclerosis.

The genes are TRBV9 and TRBJ2-2, with 7 positions matching TRBD1. The CDR3 spans 16 residues. J gave up 5 bases and V 5 bases, and 12 bases lay outside the gene matches. CDR1 is SGDLS, CDR2 YYNGEE, per germline. The CDR3 coding sequence is TGTGCCAGCAGTGAGGCAGGGGGTGGGATGACCGGGGAGCTGTTTTTT. Protein sequence: CASSEAGGGMTGELFF.

CDR3: CASSPDRGRGLVEETQYF. The CDR3 nucleotides are TGTGCCAGCAGTCCCGACAGGGGGCGAGGATTAGTAGAGGAGACCCAGTACTTC. This sequence joins TRBV27 and TRBJ2-5, with 10 bases lining up with TRBD1. In germline, CDR1 is MNHEY, CDR2 SMNVEV (reference sequence). This CDR3 has 18 residues. The V and J ends lost 5 bases and 5 bases, in that order; junction bases with no gene match: 17.

CDR3 protein: CASSLGLLNTEAFF. DNA of the CDR3: TGTGCCAGCAGCTTAGGACTTTTGAACACTGAAGCTTTCTTT. This chain uses TRBV5-4 with TRBJ1-1; D is uncertain. Between the trimmed V and J ends, which lost 2 bases and 0 bases, there was a span of 8 bases. Germline V gene sequence: CDR1 SGHNT, CDR2 YYREEE (reference sequence). The CDR3 sequence is 14 residues long.

The chain has TRBV7-9 and TRBJ2-1; D might be TRBD2 (6 bases). V was cut by 2 bases and J by 2 bases, with 10 bases left in between. Germline values: CDR1 SEHNR, CDR2 FQNEAQ (reference sequence). This CDR3 is 15 amino acids long. CDR3 sequence reads: CASSLRDFPYNEQFF. CDR3 nucleotides: TGTGCCAGCAGCTTAAGGGACTTTCCCTACAATGAGCAGTTCTTC.

This rearrangement joins TRBV7-3 to TRBJ2-5; 8 nucleotides agree with TRBD2. The CDR3 is 16 residues long. From germline, CDR1 is SGHTA and CDR2 FQGTGA. V was pared by 8 bases and J by 4 bases, with 15 bases of the junction left unmatched. The CDR3 DNA sequence: TGTGCCAGCGCAATGGGGGCGGGGGGCCCCGTAGAGACCCAGTACTTC. Translating gives CASAMGAGGPVETQYF.

The chain couples TRBV7-9 to TRBJ2-5; the match to TRBD1 covers 7 bases. Germline CDR1 SEHNR, CDR2 FQNEAQ (reference sequence). The CDR3 runs 13 residues. V was pared by 5 bases and J by 5 bases, with 5 bases of the junction left unmatched. The CDR3 nucleotides read TGTGCCAGCAGCCCTATCAGGGGGGAGACCCAGTACTTC. Amino acid sequence: CASSPIRGETQYF.

This rearrangement joins TRBV6-5 to TRBJ2-2; D is possibly TRBD2 (6 bases). This CDR3 contains 15 residues. The ends were cut back, 3 bases at V and 6 bases at J, with 14 bases in the middle. Per germline, CDR1 MNHEY and CDR2 SVGAGI. The CDR3 coding sequence is TGTGCCAGCAGTTATTTCGGGAGTCGGGCCGGGGAGCTGTTTTTT. It is translated as CASSYFGSRAGELFF.

The V call is TRBV2, the J call TRBJ1-5; 8 bases match TRBD1. The trim removed 7 bases at V and 2 bases at J, leaving 4 bases unmatched. Germline V gives CDR1 SNHLY, CDR2 FYNNEI. The CDR3 runs to 14 residues. This chain's CDR3 is CASTETGGNQPQHF. CDR3 nucleotide sequence: TGTGCCAGCACCGAGACAGGGGGCAATCAGCCCCAGCATTTT.

The chain employs TRBV28 and TRBJ2-3; 7 nucleotides line up with TRBD1. The CDR3 is 14 amino acids. In germline, CDR1 is MDHEN, CDR2 SYDVKM. Trimming at V came to 5 bases and at J to 3 bases, leaving 5 bases not matched to a gene. The CDR3 spells CASSQGQSTDTQYF. The CDR3 DNA is TGTGCCAGCAGTCAGGGACAGTCAACAGATACGCAGTATTTT.